This is a list of T cell receptor beta chains from one sample in a study of T cell responses to AZD1222 COVID-19 vaccine. Sequencing was performed with immunoSEQ multiplex PCR; in TCRdb, only in-frame clones are kept and a portion is missing. The sample yields some 150,000 clones, approximately 90% seen once. Sequenced here: peripheral blood, sampled on day 0 of AZD1222 vaccination. These receptor sequences come from an adult in good health. Both conserved end residues are part of each CDR3. The order of the fields is J gene, clone size, V gene, D gene, CDR3 protein, CDR3 DNA. A D gene is named only where the DNA matches it firmly. The listing skips clone size in some rows; elsewhere it reads once, few, many or a size class.

J gene: TRBJ1-2; clone size: NA; V gene: TRBV9; D gene: NA; CDR3 protein: CASSVSRVGGHGYTF; CDR3 DNA: TGTGCCAGCAGCGTATCCCGTGTGGGGGGCCATGGCTACACCTTC
J gene: TRBJ2-7; clone size: medium-sized; V gene: TRBV4-2; D gene: TRBD1; CDR3 protein: CASSHRTGESYEQYF; CDR3 DNA: TGTGCCAGCAGCCACAGGACAGGGGAGTCCTACGAGCAGTACTTC
J gene: TRBJ1-3; clone size: once; V gene: TRBV2; D gene: NA; CDR3 protein: CASSDRGPSGNTIYF; CDR3 DNA: TGTGCCAGCAGTGACCGGGGCCCCTCTGGAAACACCATATATTTT
J gene: TRBJ2-1; clone size: NA; V gene: TRBV6-5; D gene: NA; CDR3 protein: CASGLDNNEQFF; CDR3 DNA: TGTGCCAGCGGACTCGACAACAATGAGCAGTTCTTC
J gene: TRBJ2-1; clone size: NA; V gene: TRBV21-1; D gene: NA; CDR3 protein: CASSPRTSGRGNEQFF; CDR3 DNA: TGTGCCAGCAGCCCTCGGACTAGCGGGAGGGGTAATGAGCAGTTCTTC
J gene: TRBJ1-2; clone size: NA; V gene: TRBV6-2/TRBV6-3; D gene: NA; CDR3 protein: CASSYSGIPYGYTF; CDR3 DNA: TGTGCCAGCAGTTACTCGGGGATTCCTTATGGCTACACCTTC
J gene: TRBJ1-1; clone size: NA; V gene: TRBV2; D gene: NA; CDR3 protein: CASCVAGTGREAFF; CDR3 DNA: TGTGCCAGCTGCGTCGCAGGGACTGGCCGGGAAGCTTTCTTT
J gene: TRBJ2-1; clone size: NA; V gene: TRBV3-1/TRBV3-2; D gene: TRBD1; CDR3 protein: CASSQAGGRNEQFF; CDR3 DNA: TGTGCCAGCAGCCAGGCAGGGGGACGCAATGAGCAGTTCTTC
J gene: TRBJ2-7; clone size: once; V gene: TRBV19; D gene: TRBD2; CDR3 protein: CASSHSFLDRALAGPYEQYF; CDR3 DNA: TGTGCCAGTAGTCACTCCTTTCTGGACAGAGCCCTAGCGGGGCCCTACGAGCAGTACTTC
J gene: TRBJ1-1; clone size: NA; V gene: TRBV4-1; D gene: NA; CDR3 protein: CASSQEGATGANTEAFF; CDR3 DNA: TGCGCCAGCAGCCAAGAGGGGGCAACAGGCGCTAACACTGAAGCTTTCTTT
J gene: TRBJ2-7; clone size: NA; V gene: TRBV6-2/TRBV6-3; D gene: NA; CDR3 protein: CASSREFTTPYEQYF; CDR3 DNA: TGTGCCAGCAGTCGGGAGTTCACTACTCCCTACGAGCAGTACTTC
J gene: TRBJ2-1; clone size: NA; V gene: TRBV13; D gene: NA; CDR3 protein: CASSLFSVGEQFF; CDR3 DNA: TGTGCCAGCAGCTTATTTTCTGTGGGTGAGCAGTTCTTC
J gene: TRBJ2-7; clone size: NA; V gene: TRBV6-5; D gene: TRBD1; CDR3 protein: CASRDRGLSVQYF; CDR3 DNA: TGTGCCAGCAGGGACAGGGGGCTAAGTGTGCAGTACTTC
J gene: TRBJ1-2; clone size: once; V gene: TRBV2; D gene: NA; CDR3 protein: CASRQGGGYTF; CDR3 DNA: TGTGCCAGCAGACAGGGAGGCGGCTACACCTTC
J gene: TRBJ2-3; clone size: NA; V gene: TRBV19; D gene: NA; CDR3 protein: CASSQEKITSTDTQYF; CDR3 DNA: TGTGCCAGTAGCCAGGAGAAGATAACAAGCACAGATACGCAGTATTTT
J gene: TRBJ1-6; clone size: NA; V gene: TRBV7-2; D gene: NA; CDR3 protein: CASSLRPPGGYSYNSPLHF; CDR3 DNA: TGTGCCAGCAGCTTAAGGCCCCCGGGGGGCTACTCCTATAATTCACCCCTCCACTTT
J gene: TRBJ1-6; clone size: NA; V gene: TRBV19; D gene: NA; CDR3 protein: CASSTPGGSYNSPLHF; CDR3 DNA: TGTGCCAGTAGTACCCCGGGGGGCTCCTATAATTCACCCCTCCACTTT
J gene: TRBJ1-1; clone size: NA; V gene: TRBV6-5; D gene: NA; CDR3 protein: CASSYQGTTEAFF; CDR3 DNA: TGTGCCAGCAGTTACCAGGGGACCACTGAAGCTTTCTTT
J gene: TRBJ2-3; clone size: once; V gene: TRBV7-2; D gene: TRBD2; CDR3 protein: CASSLGLAGVKTDTQYF; CDR3 DNA: TGTGCCAGCAGCTTGGGACTAGCGGGGGTTAAAACAGATACGCAGTATTTT
J gene: TRBJ1-4; clone size: NA; V gene: TRBV28; D gene: NA; CDR3 protein: CATEGDATNEKLFF; CDR3 DNA: TGTGCCACCGAAGGGGACGCAACTAATGAAAAACTGTTTTTT
J gene: TRBJ1-3; clone size: NA; V gene: TRBV6-5; D gene: NA; CDR3 protein: CALRPSGSGNTIYF; CDR3 DNA: TGTGCCCTGCGGCCCTCAGGGTCTGGAAACACCATATATTTT
J gene: TRBJ2-3; clone size: NA; V gene: TRBV20-1; D gene: NA; CDR3 protein: CSAGAQYF; CDR3 DNA: TGCAGTGCTGGTGCCCAGTATTTT
J gene: TRBJ2-7; clone size: NA; V gene: TRBV7-9; D gene: NA; CDR3 protein: CASSSPGLRGAGFNEQYF; CDR3 DNA: TGTGCCAGCAGCTCACCGGGACTGAGGGGGGCGGGATTTAACGAGCAGTACTTC
J gene: TRBJ1-1; clone size: NA; V gene: TRBV19; D gene: NA; CDR3 protein: CASSTTRDPVTEAFF; CDR3 DNA: TGTGCCAGTAGTACCACTCGGGACCCGGTAACTGAAGCTTTCTTT
J gene: TRBJ1-6; clone size: NA; V gene: TRBV19; D gene: NA; CDR3 protein: CASKNYNSPLHF; CDR3 DNA: TGTGCCAGTAAAAACTATAATTCACCCCTCCACTTT
J gene: TRBJ1-3; clone size: NA; V gene: TRBV6-5; D gene: NA; CDR3 protein: CASSFGDTGNTIYF; CDR3 DNA: TGTGCCAGCAGTTTCGGGGATACTGGAAACACCATATATTTT
J gene: TRBJ2-1; clone size: NA; V gene: TRBV15; D gene: NA; CDR3 protein: CATRGSGGNEQFF; CDR3 DNA: TGTGCCACCAGAGGGTCCGGAGGCAATGAGCAGTTCTTC
J gene: TRBJ1-2; clone size: NA; V gene: TRBV6-6; D gene: NA; CDR3 protein: CASSYSPGDYGYTF; CDR3 DNA: TGTGCCAGCAGTTACTCGCCAGGGGACTATGGCTACACCTTC
J gene: TRBJ1-2; clone size: NA; V gene: TRBV12-3/TRBV12-4; D gene: NA; CDR3 protein: CASSFTGNYGYTF; CDR3 DNA: TGTGCCAGCAGTTTCACGGGGAACTATGGCTACACCTTC
J gene: TRBJ2-5; clone size: NA; V gene: TRBV5-4; D gene: NA; CDR3 protein: CASSYTGGEETQYF; CDR3 DNA: TGTGCCAGCAGCTACACAGGGGGGGAAGAGACCCAGTACTTC
J gene: TRBJ2-7; clone size: NA; V gene: TRBV21-1; D gene: NA; CDR3 protein: CASSTGQGSSYEQYF; CDR3 DNA: TGTGCCAGCAGCACCGGACAGGGGAGCTCCTACGAGCAGTACTTC
J gene: TRBJ2-7; clone size: NA; V gene: TRBV6-6; D gene: NA; CDR3 protein: CASRGTFYPYEQYF; CDR3 DNA: TGTGCCAGCCGAGGGACATTTTACCCCTACGAGCAGTACTTC
J gene: TRBJ2-3; clone size: NA; V gene: TRBV27; D gene: TRBD1; CDR3 protein: CASKGVLGDRRSGTQYF; CDR3 DNA: TGTGCCAGCAAAGGGGTTTTGGGGGACAGGAGATCGGGTACGCAGTATTTT
J gene: TRBJ2-5; clone size: NA; V gene: TRBV7-2; D gene: TRBD2; CDR3 protein: CASSPAGGPQTQYF; CDR3 DNA: TGTGCCAGCAGCCCAGCGGGAGGGCCTCAGACCCAGTACTTC
J gene: TRBJ2-1; clone size: few; V gene: TRBV2; D gene: TRBD2; CDR3 protein: CASRLEVGGLKFF; CDR3 DNA: TGTGCCAGCAGGCTGGAGGTGGGGGGGTTGAAGTTCTTC
J gene: TRBJ1-2; clone size: NA; V gene: TRBV13; D gene: NA; CDR3 protein: CASSLVGAYGYTF; CDR3 DNA: TGTGCCAGCAGCTTAGTGGGAGCCTATGGCTACACCTTC
J gene: TRBJ2-1; clone size: NA; V gene: TRBV2; D gene: TRBD2; CDR3 protein: CASRTSGNEQFF; CDR3 DNA: TGTGCCAGCAGGACTAGCGGAAATGAGCAGTTCTTC
J gene: TRBJ1-2; clone size: NA; V gene: TRBV28; D gene: NA; CDR3 protein: CASRRYGYTF; CDR3 DNA: TGTGCCAGCAGACGGTATGGCTACACCTTC
J gene: TRBJ2-3; clone size: NA; V gene: TRBV24-1; D gene: NA; CDR3 protein: CATSDSSGRGPDTQYF; CDR3 DNA: TGTGCCACCAGTGACTCCTCGGGAAGGGGCCCAGATACGCAGTATTTT
J gene: TRBJ1-1; clone size: NA; V gene: TRBV4-1; D gene: NA; CDR3 protein: CASSQSFDRGAFF; CDR3 DNA: TGCGCCAGCAGCCAATCTTTCGACAGAGGAGCTTTCTTT
J gene: TRBJ1-6; clone size: NA; V gene: TRBV28; D gene: NA; CDR3 protein: CASSFRGTGSYNSPLHF; CDR3 DNA: TGTGCCAGCAGTTTTAGGGGAACCGGCTCCTATAATTCACCCCTCCACTTT
J gene: TRBJ1-2; clone size: NA; V gene: TRBV2; D gene: NA; CDR3 protein: CASSPDRNGYGYTF; CDR3 DNA: TGTGCCAGCAGCCCGGACAGAAACGGCTATGGCTACACCTTC
J gene: TRBJ1-5; clone size: NA; V gene: TRBV6-5; D gene: TRBD1; CDR3 protein: CASRAGQGGNQPQHF; CDR3 DNA: TGTGCCAGCAGAGCGGGACAGGGTGGCAATCAGCCCCAGCATTTT
J gene: TRBJ2-3; clone size: NA; V gene: TRBV9; D gene: NA; CDR3 protein: CASSVYLADTQYF; CDR3 DNA: TGTGCCAGCAGCGTCTACCTCGCAGATACGCAGTATTTT
J gene: TRBJ2-7; clone size: few; V gene: TRBV21-1; D gene: NA; CDR3 protein: CASSSHGTDYEQYF; CDR3 DNA: TGTGCCAGCAGCTCGCACGGGACAGATTACGAGCAGTACTTC
J gene: TRBJ2-1; clone size: NA; V gene: TRBV11-2; D gene: TRBD2; CDR3 protein: CASSLAPGLAGYNEQFF; CDR3 DNA: TGTGCCAGCAGCTTGGCTCCCGGGCTAGCGGGTTACAATGAGCAGTTCTTC
J gene: TRBJ2-7; clone size: NA; V gene: TRBV9; D gene: TRBD1; CDR3 protein: CASSVADRGPYEQYF; CDR3 DNA: TGTGCCAGCAGCGTAGCGGACAGGGGCCCCTACGAGCAGTACTTC
J gene: TRBJ2-7; clone size: NA; V gene: TRBV5-1; D gene: TRBD2; CDR3 protein: CASSLGRPGLAGQTGSYEQYF; CDR3 DNA: TGCGCCAGCAGCTTGGGGAGGCCGGGACTAGCGGGCCAAACGGGGTCCTACGAGCAGTACTTC
J gene: TRBJ1-5; clone size: NA; V gene: TRBV12-3/TRBV12-4; D gene: NA; CDR3 protein: CASSFYSNQPQHF; CDR3 DNA: TGTGCCAGCAGTTTTTACAGCAATCAGCCCCAGCATTTT
J gene: TRBJ1-2; clone size: NA; V gene: TRBV5-1; D gene: NA; CDR3 protein: CASSPSGTNYGYTF; CDR3 DNA: TGCGCCAGCTCACCCTCCGGAACCAACTATGGCTACACCTTC
J gene: TRBJ1-2; clone size: NA; V gene: TRBV28; D gene: NA; CDR3 protein: CASSDRIDGYTF; CDR3 DNA: TGTGCCAGCAGTGACAGGATTGATGGCTACACCTTC
J gene: TRBJ2-3; clone size: NA; V gene: TRBV11-1; D gene: TRBD1; CDR3 protein: CASSLVGQGGTDTQYF; CDR3 DNA: TGTGCCAGCAGCTTAGTTGGACAGGGTGGCACAGATACGCAGTATTTT
J gene: TRBJ1-1; clone size: few; V gene: TRBV28; D gene: TRBD1; CDR3 protein: CASSLRQGWTFF; CDR3 DNA: TGTGCCAGCAGTTTACGACAGGGTTGGACTTTCTTT